Presented here are 29 T cell receptor beta chains from one specimen sequenced in a study of cytomegalovirus exposure and HLA in healthy donors. The protocol was immunoSEQ multiplex PCR, while the TCRdb copy is restricted to in-frame clones and leaves out a portion. The sample gives approximately 220,000 clones, roughly 84% of which show up once; about an eighth is in the top ten. The sequenced sample consisted of PBMCs. All receptors derive from a woman aged 30 to 39 in good health and CMV-seropositive.

The rearrangement links TRBV4-1 to TRBJ1-2; D is unclear. The CDR3 length is 16 residues. Trimming removed 4 bases at V and 2 bases at J, with 17 bases between. Germline lookup yields CDR1 MGHRA and CDR2 YSYEKL. CDR3 coding DNA: TGCGCCAGCAGCCCTGCCGAGGGCTTGACGAACTATGGCTACACCTTC. It yields the protein CASSPAEGLTNYGYTF.

CDR3 region: CASSLRWTGVGEGDGYTF. In DNA, the CDR3 is TGCGCCAGCAGCTTGAGATGGACAGGGGTCGGGGAAGGGGATGGCTACACCTTC. The V call is TRBV5-1, the J call TRBJ1-2; the match to TRBD1 covers 9 bases. Looked up from germline, CDR1 is SGHRS and CDR2 is YFSETQ. The CDR3 totals 18 residues. J gave up 6 bases and V 1 base, and 16 bases lay outside the gene matches.

The chain links TRBV29-1 to TRBJ2-1; D perhaps matches TRBD2 (6 bases). The CDR3 is made up of 14 amino acids. Germline-derived CDR1 and CDR2 are SQVTM and ANQGSEA. V lost 6 bases and J lost 6, with 18 bases in between. This CDR3 is CSVVGSSAFNEQFF. The CDR3 nucleotides read TGCAGCGTCGTCGGATCTAGCGCGTTCAATGAGCAGTTCTTC.

This sequence joins TRBV27 and TRBJ2-1, with D possibly called TRBD1 or TRBD2 (5 bases each). CDR3 length equals 15 residues. The germline CDR1 and CDR2 sequences are MNHEY and SMNVEV (reference sequence). Trimming stripped 5 bases from V and 3 bases from J, with 14 bases between. CDR3 loop: CASSPGTSGYNEQFF. CDR3 bases: TGTGCCAGCAGTCCCGGGACGTCAGGCTACAATGAGCAGTTCTTC.

The chain couples TRBV6-4 to TRBJ2-1; 9 bases line up with TRBD2. V gave up 6 bases and J gave up 6 bases; unmatched junction bases: 9. CDR1 is MRHNA and CDR2 is SNTAGT in the germline V gene. This CDR3 spans 15 amino acids. CDR3 nucleotides: TGTGCCAGCAGGACCTCGTCTAGCGGGGTCAATGAGCAGTTCTTC. It translates to CASRTSSSGVNEQFF.

This clone was found once. This chain connects TRBV7-2 to TRBJ2-7, with TRBD2 matching 12 bases. With V trimmed by 4 bases and J by 7 bases, 8 bases remained unmatched. The CDR3 runs to 15 residues. CDR1 and CDR2 from the germline V gene are SGHTA and FQGNSA. CDR3 nucleotides: TGTGCCAGCAGCTCGACTAGCGGGAGCGAGTGGGAGCAGTACTTC. Protein product: CASSSTSGSEWEQYF.

The chain couples TRBV28 to TRBJ1-2, with D possibly TRBD1 on 6 matching bases. Trimming pared 2 bases from V and 8 bases from J, leaving 21 bases between. The CDR3 runs 16 residues. The germline V gene has CDR1 MDHEN and CDR2 SYDVKM. For the CDR3, the DNA is TGTGCCAGCAGTTTAGACTCGACTCAGGGGCTTCAGGGCTACACCTTC. This sequence encodes CASSLDSTQGLQGYTF.

This chain links TRBV5-6 with TRBJ1-2, with no clear D. CDR1 SGHDT and CDR2 YYEEEE come from the germline V gene. Trimming took 6 bases from V and 3 from J, leaving 30 bases between them. The CDR3 has 19 amino acids. This CDR3 reads CASNVPRRHAGRKDYGYTF. CDR3 DNA sequence: TGTGCCAGCAATGTTCCTCGAAGACATGCGGGGAGAAAGGACTATGGCTACACCTTC.

The chain couples TRBV6-5 to TRBJ1-5, with D maybe TRBD1 (5 bases). The CDR3 covers 16 residues. Per germline, CDR1 MNHEY and CDR2 SVGAGI. V dropped 4 bases and J dropped 3 bases, with 16 bases sitting between them. In nucleotides, the CDR3 is TGTGCCAGCAGTTTTCGGGACGAAAGATACAATCAGCCCCAGCATTTT. Its protein product is CASSFRDERYNQPQHF.

About this clone: The same CDR3 also results from other DNA sequences found in this sample. This chain uses TRBV5-1 with TRBJ2-7; TRBD2 agrees at 7 bases. Germline CDR1 and CDR2: SGHRS and YFSETQ. Trimming at V came to 2 bases and at J to 2 bases, leaving 7 bases not matched to a gene. This CDR3 comprises 15 residues. CDR3 bases: TGCGCCAGCAGCTTACGGGCTAGCGGAGCCTACGAGCAGTACTTC. Its translation is CASSLRASGAYEQYF.

V is TRBV29-1 and J is TRBJ2-1; no definite D call. The germline V and J ends were trimmed by 5 bases and 8 bases, with 13 bases remaining between them. This CDR3 has 12 amino acids. Germline lookup yields CDR1 SQVTM and CDR2 ANQGSEA. Written as DNA, the CDR3 is TGCAGCGTTTTTAGCAGGTTGGATGAGCAGTTCTTC. This translates into CSVFSRLDEQFF.

The V and J genes are TRBV5-6 and TRBJ1-1; 10 bases map to TRBD1. The germline V gene has CDR1 SGHDT and CDR2 YYEEEE. CDR3 length equals 14 residues. Trimming at V came to 3 bases and at J to 5 bases, leaving 4 bases not matched to a gene. Here the CDR3 DNA reads TGTGCCAGCAGCTACGGACAGGGGGGGACTGAAGCTTTCTTT. Translated, it gives CASSYGQGGTEAFF.

This clone turned up a few times. The chain couples TRBV19 to TRBJ1-5, with D perhaps matching TRBD1 (6 bases). Trimming shortened V by 5 bases and J by 3 bases, and 11 bases separated the two germline ends. Per germline, CDR1 LNHDA and CDR2 SQIVND (reference sequence). This CDR3 spans 14 amino acids. The CDR3: CASSYRENNQPQHF. In DNA form, the CDR3 reads TGTGCCAGTAGTTACAGGGAGAACAATCAGCCCCAGCATTTT.

The CDR3 bases are TGTGCCAGCAGTTTTGGGAACTCTGGGGCCAACGTCCTGACTTTC. It is translated as CASSFGNSGANVLTF. The chain uses TRBV27 and TRBJ2-6; no definite D call. The V gene lost 3 bases and the J gene lost 0 bases, with 6 bases spanning the gap. The CDR3 sequence is 15 residues long. Per the germline V gene, CDR1 is MNHEY and CDR2 is SMNVEV (reference sequence).

The V gene is TRBV15, the J gene TRBJ2-7, with 7 bases aligning to TRBD1. With V trimmed by 0 bases and J by 3 bases, 2 bases remained unmatched. The CDR3 runs to 14 residues. CDR1 is LNHNV and CDR2 is YYDKDF in the germline V gene (reference sequence). The CDR3 DNA follows: TGTGCCACCAGCAGAGAAGGGACAGTCTACGAGCAGTACTTC. It is translated as CATSREGTVYEQYF.

The J gene is TRBJ2-3, the V gene TRBV2, with TRBD1 as a possible D gene (5 bases). Germline CDR1 reads SNHLY; CDR2 reads FYNNEI. This CDR3 is 14 amino acids long. Trimming left V 1 base short and J 2 bases short, with 7 bases between. In DNA, the CDR3 is TGTGCCAGCAGTGAAGTGACAGCCACAGATACGCAGTATTTT. This codes for CASSEVTATDTQYF.

The chain combines TRBV10-1 with TRBJ2-3, with unresolved D. Trimming took off 3 bases at V and 4 bases at J, with 5 bases between the two ends. From germline, CDR1 is WNHNN and CDR2 SYGVQD (reference sequence). This CDR3 is 12 amino acids long. The DNA for the CDR3 is TGCGCCAGCAGTGACGGTTCAGATACGCAGTATTTT. Its protein is CASSDGSDTQYF.

The J gene is TRBJ1-1, the V gene TRBV6-5; D possibly corresponds to TRBD1 (6 bases). Germline CDR1 is MNHEY and CDR2 is SVGAGI. Trimming took 2 bases from V and 7 from J, leaving 14 bases between them. The length of the CDR3 is 14 residues. The CDR3 loop reads CASSYGPGTSEAFF. CDR3 DNA: TGTGCCAGCAGTTACGGCCCAGGGACAAGTGAAGCTTTCTTT.

The CDR3 here is CAWSTGGLGNEQFF. The CDR3 region has the DNA TGTGCCTGGAGCACAGGGGGCTTGGGCAATGAGCAGTTCTTC. V usage is TRBV30 and J usage is TRBJ2-1, with TRBD1 matching over 9 bases. Germline CDR1 GTSNPN, CDR2 SVGIG (reference sequence). V shed 3 bases and J 6 bases; nucleotides not matched to a gene: 6. The CDR3 length is 14 residues. Combining the CDR3 with reference TRBV30 and TRBJ2-1 gives the whole variable domain SQTIHQWPATLVQPVGSPLSLECTVEGTSNPNLYWYRQAAGRGLQLLFYSVGIGQISSEVPQNLSASRPQDRQFILSSKKLLLSDSGFYLCAWSTGGLGNEQFFGPGTRLTVL.

The V and J genes are TRBV5-4 and TRBJ2-4; D unclear. Trimming took 3 bases from V and 5 from J, leaving 9 bases between them. Germline CDR1 is SGHNT and CDR2 is YYREEE (reference sequence). The length of the CDR3 is 13 residues. The CDR3: CASSSQGENIQYF. DNA for the CDR3: TGTGCCAGCAGCTCCCAAGGTGAAAACATTCAGTACTTC.

As DNA, the CDR3 is TGTGCCAGCAGTGACAGCGGGAGGGCCGGGGAGCTGTTTTTT. The encoded protein is CASSDSGRAGELFF. This chain uses TRBV6-5 with TRBJ2-2, with 10 bases fitting TRBD2. Looked up from germline, CDR1 is MNHEY and CDR2 is SVGAGI. The length of the CDR3 is 14 residues. Trimming at V came to 5 bases and at J to 6 bases, leaving 3 bases not matched to a gene.

The chain employs TRBV11-2 and TRBJ2-5, with 11 bases aligning to TRBD2. The CDR3 is made up of 15 amino acids. Germline CDR1 and CDR2: SGHAT and FQNNGV. With V trimmed by 5 bases and J by 2 bases, 4 bases remained unmatched. The CDR3 sequence is CASSLGTSGQETQYF. The CDR3 DNA sequence: TGTGCCAGCAGCCTTGGGACTAGCGGACAAGAGACCCAGTACTTC.

V usage is TRBV5-1 and J usage is TRBJ2-5; TRBD2 agrees at 7 bases. This CDR3 is 13 amino acids long. Unmatched junction bases numbered 0, after V lost 2 bases and J lost 2 bases. CDR1 and CDR2 from the germline V gene are SGHRS and YFSETQ. The CDR3 here is CASSFGGQETQYF. The CDR3 DNA follows: TGCGCCAGCAGCTTCGGGGGGCAAGAGACCCAGTACTTC.

This clone turned up a few times. The genes are TRBV5-8 and TRBJ1-1; D is possibly TRBD1 (5 bases). CDR1 SGHTS and CDR2 YDEGEE come from the germline V gene. Trimming took 10 bases from V and 4 from J, leaving 20 bases between them. This CDR3 region has 14 residues. The CDR3 DNA sequence: TGTGCCTCTATAATCTGGGGCTTGGGCACTGAAGCTTTCTTT. This encodes CASIIWGLGTEAFF.

This clone was observed a few times. The chain links TRBV5-4 to TRBJ2-7; the match to TRBD2 covers 14 bases. Germline lookup yields CDR1 SGHNT and CDR2 YYREEE (reference sequence). Unmatched junction bases numbered 2, after V lost 4 bases and J lost 5 bases. The length of the CDR3 is 14 residues. The CDR3 region has the DNA TGTGCCAGCAGCGCGGGACTAGCGGGAGACGAGCAGTACTTC. Its translation: CASSAGLAGDEQYF. Using reference TRBV5-4 and TRBJ2-7 for the parts outside the CDR3, the full variable domain is ETGVTQSPTHLIKTRGQQVTLRCSSQSGHNTVSWYQQALGQGPQFIFQYYREEENGRGNFPPRFSGLQFPNYSSELNVNALELDDSALYLCASSAGLAGDEQYFGPGTRLTVT.

The chain joins TRBV27 to TRBJ1-1; D is unclear. Per germline, CDR1 MNHEY and CDR2 SMNVEV (reference sequence). The CDR3 runs to 12 residues. Deletions cut 3 bases from V and 1 base from J, with 3 bases between. CDR3 DNA sequence: TGTGCCAGCAGTTTCAGGAACACTGAAGCTTTCTTT. Its translation is CASSFRNTEAFF.

The chain recombines TRBV27 with TRBJ2-2; D is uncertain. Germline loops: CDR1 MNHEY, CDR2 SMNVEV (reference sequence). V was shortened by 1 base and J by 6 bases, with 3 bases between the two germline ends. The CDR3 has 12 amino acids. CDR3 residues: CASSLYAGELFF. The CDR3, as DNA: TGTGCCAGCAGTTTATATGCCGGGGAGCTGTTTTTT.

The rearrangement uses TRBV4-1 and TRBJ2-7; TRBD2 is a possible D gene (5 bases). Per the germline V gene, CDR1 is MGHRA and CDR2 is YSYEKL. Trimming left V 4 bases short and J 3 bases short, with 10 bases between. This CDR3 is 13 amino acids long. Here the CDR3 reads CASSLRGNYEQYF. The CDR3 nucleotides are TGCGCCAGCAGCCTTAGAGGGAACTACGAGCAGTACTTC.

V is TRBV27 and J is TRBJ2-1; 11 bases fit TRBD1. CDR1 and CDR2 from the germline V gene are MNHEY and SMNVEV (reference sequence). The CDR3 covers 14 residues. The junction had 3 bases not matched to a gene; V was cut back by 5 bases and J by 6 bases. Here the CDR3 DNA reads TGTGCCAGCAGTGCTGGGACAGGGGGCAATGAGCAGTTCTTC. It encodes CASSAGTGGNEQFF.